These 15 T cell receptor beta chains were all obtained from the same sample, sequenced in a study of blood T cell repertoires in COVID-19. The method was immunoSEQ multiplex PCR; TCRdb's version includes in-frame clones alone and lacks a portion of them. The table includes approximately 190,000 clones, under 90% detected once. The sequencing sample was made of peripheral blood. These receptors came from a man aged 60 to 69 with acute or convalescent COVID-19.

The chain joins TRBV5-1 to TRBJ2-5; 7 nucleotides agree with TRBD1. V was pared by 1 base and J by 4 bases, with 1 base of the junction left unmatched. The CDR3 consists of 13 residues. From germline, CDR1 is SGHRS and CDR2 YFSETQ. CDR3 in DNA: TGCGCCAGCAGCTTGACAGGGGCAGAGACCCAGTACTTC. Translation gives CASSLTGAETQYF.

The J gene is TRBJ1-4, the V gene TRBV5-1; D is undetermined. The V end lost 1 base, the J end lost 7 bases, and 14 bases lay between the germline ends. CDR1 and CDR2 from the germline V gene are SGHRS and YFSETQ. The CDR3 has 15 amino acids. The CDR3 DNA is TGCGCCAGCAGCTTGAACACAGAAACATTTGAAAAACTGTTTTTT. Translating gives CASSLNTETFEKLFF.

The rearrangement uses TRBV10-2 and TRBJ2-1; 8 bases agree with TRBD2. V was clipped by 3 bases and J by 1 base; unmatched bases: 17. The CDR3 consists of 20 residues. Germline CDR1 reads WSHSY; CDR2 reads SAAADI. CDR3: CASSDTSGASGPLSYNEQFF. CDR3 nucleotide sequence: TGCGCCAGCAGTGATACGTCGGGCGCTAGCGGGCCTTTATCCTACAATGAGCAGTTCTTC.

This clone was seen a few times. V gene TRBV24-1 combines with J gene TRBJ2-2; TRBD2 agrees at 12 bases. This CDR3 has 18 amino acids. V was clipped by 4 bases and J by 4 bases; unmatched bases: 9. Germline values: CDR1 KGHDR, CDR2 SFDVKD. The CDR3 nucleotides read TGTGCCACCAGTGACCGACAAACTAGCGGGAGGATCACCGGGGAGCTGTTTTTT. It yields the protein CATSDRQTSGRITGELFF.

This clone has only a few counts. J is TRBJ1-5 and V is TRBV30, with TRBD1 matching over 9 bases. Germline V lookup: CDR1 GTSNPN, CDR2 SVGIG (reference sequence). V was pared by 4 bases and J by 7 bases, with 11 bases of the junction left unmatched. The CDR3 loop spans 15 amino acids. CDR3 residues: CAWTGQGRALQPQHF. In DNA form, the CDR3 reads TGTGCCTGGACCGGACAGGGGAGAGCTTTACAGCCCCAGCATTTT.

Notes on this clone: The sample holds other DNA sequences that translate to the same CDR3. The chain uses TRBV6-5 and TRBJ1-1, with D unresolved. Trimming left V 4 bases short and J 0 bases short, with 9 bases between. This CDR3 has 14 amino acids. CDR1 is MNHEY, CDR2 SVGAGI, per germline. In DNA, the CDR3 is TGTGCCAGCAGTTCCCGCGGAATGAACACTGAAGCTTTCTTT. This translates into CASSSRGMNTEAFF.

The chain is built from TRBV19 and TRBJ2-3; 10 nucleotides line up with TRBD2. J was trimmed by 0 bases and V by 7 bases; bases with no gene match: 1. Germline loops: CDR1 LNHDA, CDR2 SQIVND (reference sequence). This CDR3 region has 14 residues. CDR3 loop: CASKREGSTDTQYF. The CDR3 DNA reads TGTGCCAGTAAGCGGGAGGGGAGCACAGATACGCAGTATTTT. Variable domain in full (rest from reference TRBV19 and TRBJ2-3): DGGITQSPKYLFRKEGQNVTLSCEQNLNHDAMYWYRQDPGQGLRLIYYSQIVNDFQKGDIAEGYSVSREKKESFPLTVTSAQKNPTAFYLCASKREGSTDTQYFGPGTRLTVL.

Comment on this clone: A much larger clone lies a single base off, so this may be a read error. Other DNA sequences of this sample code for an identical CDR3. V gene TRBV5-1 combines with J gene TRBJ2-1, with TRBD2 identical over 13 bases. The germline CDR1 and CDR2 sequences are SGHRS and YFSETQ. The CDR3 loop spans 15 amino acids. The V and J ends lost 4 bases and 4 bases, in that order; junction bases with no gene match: 2. CDR3 in DNA: TGCGCCAGCAGCAGGACTAGCGGGAGTTACAATGAGCAGTTCTTC. Encoded protein: CASSRTSGSYNEQFF.

V gene TRBV7-8 combines with J gene TRBJ1-1; 9 bases fit TRBD1. Germline CDR1 is SGHVS and CDR2 is FQNEAQ. Trimming removed 5 bases from V and 6 bases from J; junction bases left unmatched: 10. The CDR3 runs to 15 residues. The CDR3 region is CASSRRDRVAAEAFF. The CDR3 region has the DNA TGTGCCAGCAGCCGCCGGGACAGGGTCGCCGCTGAAGCTTTCTTT.

The chain couples TRBV18 to TRBJ2-7, with a possible D match to TRBD1 (5 bases). This CDR3 spans 14 amino acids. The germline gives CDR1 KGHSH, CDR2 LQKENI. V was clipped by 3 bases and J by 2 bases, with 11 bases between them. CDR3 DNA: TGTGCCAGCTCACCCTCCGACAGCACCTACGAGCAGTACTTC. Its protein product is CASSPSDSTYEQYF.

Comment on this clone: Relative to the germline gene, one junction end is altered; a read error may explain this. V gene TRBV28 combines with J gene TRBJ2-1, with D possibly TRBD1 on 5 matching bases. From germline, CDR1 is MDHEN and CDR2 SYDVKM. The CDR3 is 15 amino acids. CDR3 loop: CASRSRGISDNEQFF. The CDR3 DNA reads TGTGCCAGCAGATCTAGGGGAATCTCCGACAATGAGCAGTTCTTC.

The gene calls are TRBV5-4 and TRBJ2-1, with 14 positions matching TRBD2. Germline assignment: CDR1 SGHNT and CDR2 YYREEE (reference sequence). This CDR3 has 17 amino acids. V shed 0 bases, J shed 7 bases, and the junction held 6 bases outside the gene matches. DNA for the CDR3: TGTGCCAGCAGCTTGGTGGGACTAGCGGGAGTGAGGAATGAGCAGTTCTTC. As protein: CASSLVGLAGVRNEQFF. The whole variable domain, filled in from reference TRBV5-4 and TRBJ2-1, reads ETGVTQSPTHLIKTRGQQVTLRCSSQSGHNTVSWYQQALGQGPQFIFQYYREEENGRGNFPPRFSGLQFPNYSSELNVNALELDDSALYLCASSLVGLAGVRNEQFFGPGTRLTVL.

Points on this clone: The sample carries other DNA sequences with the same CDR3. The rearrangement links TRBV30 to TRBJ1-2, with D uncertain. This CDR3 spans 11 amino acids. With 0 bases removed from V and 8 bases from J, the gap between germline ends came to 7 bases. Germline V CDR1 and CDR2: GTSNPN, SVGIG (reference sequence). The CDR3 DNA follows: TGTGCCTGGAGTGTAGGAGGGGGCTACACCTTC. It encodes CAWSVGGGYTF.

This clone occurred once. The chain couples TRBV9 to TRBJ1-5; weak D call: TRBD1 (6 bases). V lost 3 bases to trimming and J lost 2 bases, with 9 bases between them. Germline lookup yields CDR1 SGDLS and CDR2 YYNGEE. The CDR3 contains 14 residues. The CDR3: CASSATGRNQPQHF. CDR3 nucleotides: TGTGCCAGCAGCGCCACAGGGCGCAATCAGCCCCAGCATTTT.

This clone was seen just once. V and J are TRBV9 and TRBJ1-1; 7 bases fit TRBD1. CDR3 length equals 13 residues. Germline V gene data show CDR1 as SGDLS and CDR2 as YYNGEE. V lost 3 bases and J lost 4; bases outside the gene matches: 3. The CDR3 reads CASSADRSTEAFF. In DNA form, the CDR3 reads TGTGCCAGCAGCGCGGACAGGTCCACTGAAGCTTTCTTT.